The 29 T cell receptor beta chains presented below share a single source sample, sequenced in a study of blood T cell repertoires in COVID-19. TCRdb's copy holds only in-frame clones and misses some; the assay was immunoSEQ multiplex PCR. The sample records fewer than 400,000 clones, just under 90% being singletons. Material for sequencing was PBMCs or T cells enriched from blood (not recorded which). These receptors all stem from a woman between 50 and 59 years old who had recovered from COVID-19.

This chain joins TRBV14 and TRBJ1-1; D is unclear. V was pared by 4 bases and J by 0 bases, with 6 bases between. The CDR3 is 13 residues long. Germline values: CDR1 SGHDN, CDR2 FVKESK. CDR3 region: CASSLSLNTEAFF. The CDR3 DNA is TGTGCCAGCAGCCTATCCCTGAACACTGAAGCTTTCTTT.

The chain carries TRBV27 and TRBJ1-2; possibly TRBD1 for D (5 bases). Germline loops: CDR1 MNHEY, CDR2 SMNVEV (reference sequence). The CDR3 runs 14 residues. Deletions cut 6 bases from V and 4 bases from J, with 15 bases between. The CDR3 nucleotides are TGTGCCAGCAGCCCTACTCGGGGGAGCTATGGCTACACCTTC. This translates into CASSPTRGSYGYTF.

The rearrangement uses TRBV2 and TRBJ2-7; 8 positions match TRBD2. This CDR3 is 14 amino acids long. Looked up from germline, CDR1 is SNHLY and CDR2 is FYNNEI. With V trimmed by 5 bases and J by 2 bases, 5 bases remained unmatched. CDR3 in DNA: TGTGCCAGCAGTTTTGCGGGGGGAACCTACGAGCAGTACTTC. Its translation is CASSFAGGTYEQYF.

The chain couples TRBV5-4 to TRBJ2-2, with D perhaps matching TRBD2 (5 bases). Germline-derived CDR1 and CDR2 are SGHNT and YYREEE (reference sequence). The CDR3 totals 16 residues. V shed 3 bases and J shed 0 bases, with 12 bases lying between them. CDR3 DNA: TGTGCCAGCAGCTCGGTTCTCGGGGCGAACACCGGGGAGCTGTTTTTT. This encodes CASSSVLGANTGELFF.

The CDR3 reads CASSIDRGISQPQHF. CDR3 DNA: TGTGCCAGTAGTATAGACAGGGGAATTTCGCAGCCCCAGCATTTT. The V call is TRBV19, the J call TRBJ1-5; possible D gene TRBD1, 6 bases. The CDR3 contains 15 residues. The V end was cut by 0 bases, the J end by 7 bases, with 13 bases between. Germline assignment: CDR1 LNHDA and CDR2 SQIVND (reference sequence).

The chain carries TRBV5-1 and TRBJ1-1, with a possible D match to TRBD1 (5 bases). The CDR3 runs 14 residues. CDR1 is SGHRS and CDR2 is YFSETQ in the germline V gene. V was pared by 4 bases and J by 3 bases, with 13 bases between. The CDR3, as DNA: TGCGCCAGCAGCGAGGACATCATGTACACTGAAGCTTTCTTT. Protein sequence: CASSEDIMYTEAFF.

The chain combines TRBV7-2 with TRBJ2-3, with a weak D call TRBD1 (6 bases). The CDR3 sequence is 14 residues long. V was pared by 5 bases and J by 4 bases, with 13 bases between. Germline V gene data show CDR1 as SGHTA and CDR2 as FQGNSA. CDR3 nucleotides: TGTGCCAGCAGCACAGGGCCTCTACCAGATACGCAGTATTTT. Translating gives CASSTGPLPDTQYF. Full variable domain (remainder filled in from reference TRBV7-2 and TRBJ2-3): GAGVSQSPSNKVTEKGKDVELRCDPISGHTALYWYRQSLGQGLEFLIYFQGNSAPDKSGLPSDRFSAERTGGSVSTLTIQRTQQEDSAVYLCASSTGPLPDTQYFGPGTRLTVL.

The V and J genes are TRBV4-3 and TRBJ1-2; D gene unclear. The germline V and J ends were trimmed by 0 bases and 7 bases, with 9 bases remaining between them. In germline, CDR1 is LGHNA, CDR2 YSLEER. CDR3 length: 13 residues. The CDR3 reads CASSQDLGVGYTF. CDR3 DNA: TGCGCCAGCAGCCAAGACCTCGGGGTTGGCTACACCTTC.

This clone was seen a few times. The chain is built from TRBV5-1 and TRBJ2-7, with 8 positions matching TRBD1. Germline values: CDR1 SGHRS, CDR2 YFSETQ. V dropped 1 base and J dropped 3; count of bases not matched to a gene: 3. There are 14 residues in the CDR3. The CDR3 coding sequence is TGCGCCAGCAGCTTGCAGGGGGCCAACTACGAGCAGTACTTC. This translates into CASSLQGANYEQYF.

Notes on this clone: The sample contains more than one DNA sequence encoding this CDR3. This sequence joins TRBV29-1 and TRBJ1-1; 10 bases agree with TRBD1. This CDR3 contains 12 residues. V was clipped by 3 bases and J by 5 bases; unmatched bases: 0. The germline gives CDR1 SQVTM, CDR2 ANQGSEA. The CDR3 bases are TGCAGCGTTGAGGGACAGGGGACTGAAGCTTTCTTT. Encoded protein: CSVEGQGTEAFF. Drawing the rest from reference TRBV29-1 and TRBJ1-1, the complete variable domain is SAVISQKPSRDICQRGTSLTIQCQVDSQVTMMFWYRQQPGQSLTLIATANQGSEATYESGFVIDKFPISRPNLTFSTLTVSNMSPEDSSIYLCSVEGQGTEAFFGQGTRLTVV.

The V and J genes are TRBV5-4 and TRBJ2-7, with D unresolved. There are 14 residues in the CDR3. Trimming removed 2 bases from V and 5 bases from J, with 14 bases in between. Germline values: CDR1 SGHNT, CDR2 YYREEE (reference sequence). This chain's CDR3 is CASSFAPESHEQYF. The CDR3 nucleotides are TGTGCCAGCAGCTTCGCGCCGGAGAGCCACGAGCAGTACTTC. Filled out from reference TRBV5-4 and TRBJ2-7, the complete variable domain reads ETGVTQSPTHLIKTRGQQVTLRCSSQSGHNTVSWYQQALGQGPQFIFQYYREEENGRGNFPPRFSGLQFPNYSSELNVNALELDDSALYLCASSFAPESHEQYFGPGTRLTVT.

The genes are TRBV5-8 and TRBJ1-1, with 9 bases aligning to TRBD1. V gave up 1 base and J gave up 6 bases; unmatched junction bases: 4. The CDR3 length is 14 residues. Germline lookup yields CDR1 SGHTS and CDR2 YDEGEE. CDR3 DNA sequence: TGTGCCAGCAGCTTGAGACAGGGGGTCGCTGAAGCTTTCTTT. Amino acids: CASSLRQGVAEAFF.

CDR3 DNA sequence: TGTGCCAGCCCTTTGAGTGAGGTAAAAAAGTGCTACACCTTC. As protein: CASPLSEVKKCYTF. This chain connects TRBV27 to TRBJ1-2; no clear D gene. The CDR3 consists of 14 residues. CDR1 and CDR2 (germline): MNHEY, SMNVEV (reference sequence). V dropped 8 bases and J dropped 9 bases, with 22 bases sitting between them.

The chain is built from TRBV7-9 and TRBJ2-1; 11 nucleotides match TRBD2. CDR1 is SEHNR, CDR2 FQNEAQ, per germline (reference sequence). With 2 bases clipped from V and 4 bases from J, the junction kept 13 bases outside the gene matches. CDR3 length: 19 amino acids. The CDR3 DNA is TGTGCCAGCAGCTTAAGTCTAGCGGGGGGACCCAGGGGATACAATGAGCAGTTCTTC. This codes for CASSLSLAGGPRGYNEQFF. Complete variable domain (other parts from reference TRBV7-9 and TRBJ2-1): DTGVSQNPRHKITKRGQNVTFRCDPISEHNRLYWYRQTLGQGPEFLTYFQNEAQLEKSRLLSDRFSAERPKGSFSTLEIQRTEQGDSAMYLCASSLSLAGGPRGYNEQFFGPGTRLTVL.

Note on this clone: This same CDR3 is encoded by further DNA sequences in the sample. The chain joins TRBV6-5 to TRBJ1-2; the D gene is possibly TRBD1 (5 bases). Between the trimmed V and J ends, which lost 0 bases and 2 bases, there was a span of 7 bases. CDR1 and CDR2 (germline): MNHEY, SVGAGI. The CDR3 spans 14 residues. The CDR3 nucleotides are TGTGCCAGCAGTTACTCTGGGGGGAACTATGGCTACACCTTC. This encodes CASSYSGGNYGYTF.

CDR3 amino acids: CASSPTGNEQFF. CDR3 DNA sequence: TGTGCCAGCAGCCCGACTGGGAATGAGCAGTTCTTC. The rearrangement uses TRBV11-3 and TRBJ2-1, with D uncertain. The CDR3 consists of 12 residues. Between the trimmed V and J ends, which lost 5 bases and 7 bases, there was a span of 9 bases. Germline CDR1 is SGHNT and CDR2 is YENEEA.

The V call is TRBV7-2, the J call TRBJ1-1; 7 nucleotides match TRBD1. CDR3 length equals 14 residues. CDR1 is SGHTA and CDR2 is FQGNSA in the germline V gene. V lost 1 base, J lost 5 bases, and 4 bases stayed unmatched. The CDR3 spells CASSLERGRTEAFF. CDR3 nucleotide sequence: TGTGCCAGCAGCTTAGAGAGGGGGCGGACTGAAGCTTTCTTT.

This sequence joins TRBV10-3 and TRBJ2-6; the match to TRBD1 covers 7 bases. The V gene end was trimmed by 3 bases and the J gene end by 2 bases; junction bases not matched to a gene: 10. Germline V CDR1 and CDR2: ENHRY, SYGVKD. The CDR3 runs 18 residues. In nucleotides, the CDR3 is TGTGCCATCAGTGATCAGGGGGTGCAGGTTCCTGGGGCCAACGTCCTGACTTTC. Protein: CAISDQGVQVPGANVLTF.

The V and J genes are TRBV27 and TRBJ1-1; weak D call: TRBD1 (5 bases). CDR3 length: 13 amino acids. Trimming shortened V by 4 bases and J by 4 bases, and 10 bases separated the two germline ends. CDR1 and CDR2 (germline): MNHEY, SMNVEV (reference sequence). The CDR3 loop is CASSYGTFTEAFF. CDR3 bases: TGTGCCAGCAGTTATGGGACTTTCACTGAAGCTTTCTTT.

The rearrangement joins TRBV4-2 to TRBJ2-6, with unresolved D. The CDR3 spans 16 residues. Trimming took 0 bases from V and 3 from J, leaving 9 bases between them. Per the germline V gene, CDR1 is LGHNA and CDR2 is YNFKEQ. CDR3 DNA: TGTGCCAGCAGCCAAGATCGAGTTTATGGGGCCAACGTCCTGACTTTC. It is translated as CASSQDRVYGANVLTF.

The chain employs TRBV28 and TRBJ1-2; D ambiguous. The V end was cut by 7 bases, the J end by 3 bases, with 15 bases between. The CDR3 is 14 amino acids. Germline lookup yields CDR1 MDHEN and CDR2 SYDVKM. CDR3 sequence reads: CASTPTRGDYGYTF. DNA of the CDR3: TGTGCCAGCACCCCCACTCGGGGAGACTATGGCTACACCTTC.

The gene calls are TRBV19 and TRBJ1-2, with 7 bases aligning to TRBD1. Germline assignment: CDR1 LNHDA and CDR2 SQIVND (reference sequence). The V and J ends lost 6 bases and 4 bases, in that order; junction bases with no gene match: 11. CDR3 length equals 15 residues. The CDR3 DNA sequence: TGTGCCAGTAGACCGACAGGGCTGGGATCCTATGGCTACACCTTC. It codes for CASRPTGLGSYGYTF.

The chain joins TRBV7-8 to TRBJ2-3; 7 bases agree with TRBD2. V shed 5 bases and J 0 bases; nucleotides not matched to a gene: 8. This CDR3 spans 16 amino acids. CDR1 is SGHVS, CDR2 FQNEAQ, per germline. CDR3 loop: CASSRREDSSTDTQYF. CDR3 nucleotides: TGTGCCAGCAGCCGCCGGGAGGACTCTAGCACAGATACGCAGTATTTT.

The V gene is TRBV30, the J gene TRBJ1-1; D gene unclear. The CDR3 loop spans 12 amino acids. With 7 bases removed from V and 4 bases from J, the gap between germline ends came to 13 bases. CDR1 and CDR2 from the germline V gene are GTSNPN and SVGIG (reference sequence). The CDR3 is CALRHFGTEAFF. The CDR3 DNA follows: TGTGCCTTAAGACACTTTGGCACTGAAGCTTTCTTT. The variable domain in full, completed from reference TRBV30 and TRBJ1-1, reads SQTIHQWPATLVQPVGSPLSLECTVEGTSNPNLYWYRQAAGRGLQLLFYSVGIGQISSEVPQNLSASRPQDRQFILSSKKLLLSDSGFYLCALRHFGTEAFFGQGTRLTVV.

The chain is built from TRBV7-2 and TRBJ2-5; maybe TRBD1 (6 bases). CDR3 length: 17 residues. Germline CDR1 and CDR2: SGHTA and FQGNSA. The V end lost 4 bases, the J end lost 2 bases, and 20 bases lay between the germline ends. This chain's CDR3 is CASSSPWSDSSQETQYF. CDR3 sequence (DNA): TGTGCCAGCAGCTCGCCCTGGTCGGACAGTTCTCAAGAGACCCAGTACTTC.

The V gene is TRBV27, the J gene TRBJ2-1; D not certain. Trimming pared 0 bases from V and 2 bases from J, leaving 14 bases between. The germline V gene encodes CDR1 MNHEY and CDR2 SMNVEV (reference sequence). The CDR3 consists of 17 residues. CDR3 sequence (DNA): TGTGCCAGCAGTTTATCCCTTGCAGGCTTTCCCTACAATGAGCAGTTCTTC. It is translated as CASSLSLAGFPYNEQFF.

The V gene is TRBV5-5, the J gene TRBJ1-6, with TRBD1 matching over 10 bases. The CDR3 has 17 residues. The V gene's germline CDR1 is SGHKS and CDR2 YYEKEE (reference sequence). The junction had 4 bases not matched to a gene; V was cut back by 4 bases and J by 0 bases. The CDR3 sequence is CASSQGTGDSYNSPLHF. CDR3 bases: TGTGCCAGCAGCCAAGGGACAGGGGACTCCTATAATTCACCCCTCCACTTT.

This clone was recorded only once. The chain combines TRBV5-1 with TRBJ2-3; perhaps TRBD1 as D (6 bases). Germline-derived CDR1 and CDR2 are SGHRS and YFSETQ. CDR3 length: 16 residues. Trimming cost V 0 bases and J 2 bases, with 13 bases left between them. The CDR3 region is CASSLVGRGSTDTQYF. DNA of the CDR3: TGCGCCAGCAGCTTGGTGGGCAGGGGATCCACAGATACGCAGTATTTT.

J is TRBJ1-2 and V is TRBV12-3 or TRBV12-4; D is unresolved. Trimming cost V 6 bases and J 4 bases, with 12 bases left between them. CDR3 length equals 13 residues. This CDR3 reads CASSTDLFYGYTF. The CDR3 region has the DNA TGTGCCAGCAGCACTGACTTATTCTATGGCTACACCTTC.